Sequencing of this TCR beta chain was carried out in a study of T cell clonotyping in hematopoietic cell transplantation. The study, taken as a whole, reports: Recipient TCR diversity dropped after transplant; expanded clonotypes rose from day 30 to 180. Few recipient clonotypes overlapped donors; over 95% were de novo at given depth. Higher Inverse Simpson Index values in graft donor and pretransplant recipient predicted broader posttransplant TCR diversity.

In its sample, this clone was seen once. Its specificity is not known. This CDR3 has 14 amino acids. V lost 1 base to trimming and J lost 7 bases, with 13 bases between them. Germline CDR1 reads SGHTA; CDR2 reads FQGNSA. TCRdb's copy holds only in-frame clones and misses some; the assay was immunoSEQ multiplex PCR. Here the sample spans about 7,000 clones, approximately 87% being singletons. The sequence was collected from a male patient aged 45-60 years who had an allogeneic stem cell transplant from a related donor, so the T cells may come from the graft donor. Some clones in this sample may be carry-over from other donors' samples. Specimen: PBMCs, collected 100 days after allogeneic stem cell transplant. The rearrangement joins TRBV7-2 to TRBJ1-2, with D perhaps matching TRBD1 (6 bases). The CDR3 protein is CASSLVPTGPGYTF. CDR3 in DNA: TGTGCCAGCAGCTTAGTTCCGACAGGACCTGGCTACACCTTC.